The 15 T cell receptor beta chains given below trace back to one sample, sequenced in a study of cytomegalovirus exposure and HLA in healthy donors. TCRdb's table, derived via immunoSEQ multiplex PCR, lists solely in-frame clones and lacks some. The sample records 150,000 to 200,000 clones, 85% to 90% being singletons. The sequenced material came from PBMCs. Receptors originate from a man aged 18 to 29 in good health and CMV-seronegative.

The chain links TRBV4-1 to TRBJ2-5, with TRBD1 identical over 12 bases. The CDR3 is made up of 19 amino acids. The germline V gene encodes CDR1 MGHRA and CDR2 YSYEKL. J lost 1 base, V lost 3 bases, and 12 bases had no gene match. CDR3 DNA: TGCGCCAGCAGCCATAGACGGGACAGGGGGCCCGGGAGCCAAGAGACCCAGTACTTC. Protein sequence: CASSHRRDRGPGSQETQYF.

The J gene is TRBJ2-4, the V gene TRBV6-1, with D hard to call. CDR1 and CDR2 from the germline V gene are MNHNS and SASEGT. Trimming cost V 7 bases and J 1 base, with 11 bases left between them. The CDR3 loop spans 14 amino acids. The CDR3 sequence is CASKLDLAKNIQYF. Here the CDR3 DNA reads TGTGCCAGCAAATTAGACTTGGCCAAAAACATTCAGTACTTC.

The CDR3 reads CASIQRSREGDTQYF. The CDR3 coding sequence is TGTGCCAGCATCCAACGTTCGCGGGAGGGAGATACGCAGTATTTT. This chain uses TRBV27 with TRBJ2-3; TRBD2 aligns across 9 bases. V dropped 7 bases and J dropped 5; count of bases not matched to a gene: 10. This CDR3 spans 15 amino acids. Per germline, CDR1 MNHEY and CDR2 SMNVEV (reference sequence).

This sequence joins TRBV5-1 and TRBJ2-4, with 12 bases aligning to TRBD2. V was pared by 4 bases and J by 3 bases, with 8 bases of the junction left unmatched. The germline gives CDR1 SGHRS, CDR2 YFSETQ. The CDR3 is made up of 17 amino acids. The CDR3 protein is CASSPQTSGRVKNIQYF. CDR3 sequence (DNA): TGCGCCAGCAGCCCCCAGACTAGCGGGAGAGTCAAAAACATTCAGTACTTC.

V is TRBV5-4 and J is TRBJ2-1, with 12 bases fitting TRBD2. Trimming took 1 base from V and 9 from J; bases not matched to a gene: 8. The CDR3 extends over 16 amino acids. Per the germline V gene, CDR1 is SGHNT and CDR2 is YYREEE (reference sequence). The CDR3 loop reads CASSLSLAGGMGEQFF. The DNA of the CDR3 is TGTGCCAGCAGCTTGAGTCTAGCGGGAGGGATGGGTGAGCAGTTCTTC.

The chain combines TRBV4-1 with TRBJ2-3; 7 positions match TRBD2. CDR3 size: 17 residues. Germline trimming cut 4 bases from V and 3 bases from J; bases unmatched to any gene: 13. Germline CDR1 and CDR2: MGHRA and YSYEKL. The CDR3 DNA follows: TGCGCCAGCAGCCCTCTTTTCCCGGGACTATCGACAGATACGCAGTATTTT. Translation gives CASSPLFPGLSTDTQYF.

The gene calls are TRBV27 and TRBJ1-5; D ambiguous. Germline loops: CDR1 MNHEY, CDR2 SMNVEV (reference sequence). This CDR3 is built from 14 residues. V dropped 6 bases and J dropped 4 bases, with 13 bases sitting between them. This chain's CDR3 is CASSVSPGNQPQHF. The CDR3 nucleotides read TGTGCCAGCAGCGTCAGCCCGGGGAATCAGCCCCAGCATTTT.

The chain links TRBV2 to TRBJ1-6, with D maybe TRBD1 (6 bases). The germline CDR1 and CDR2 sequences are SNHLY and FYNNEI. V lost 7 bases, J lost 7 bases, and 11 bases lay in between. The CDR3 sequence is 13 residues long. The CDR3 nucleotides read TGTGCCAGCAAAGACGACAGGAATTCACCCCTCCACTTT. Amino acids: CASKDDRNSPLHF.

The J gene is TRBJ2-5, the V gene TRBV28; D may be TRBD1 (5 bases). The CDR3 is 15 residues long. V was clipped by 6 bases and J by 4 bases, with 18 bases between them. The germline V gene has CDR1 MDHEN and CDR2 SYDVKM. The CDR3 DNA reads TGTGCCAGCAGAGGGGCCGGCCAAACTGCAGAGACCCAGTACTTC. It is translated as CASRGAGQTAETQYF.

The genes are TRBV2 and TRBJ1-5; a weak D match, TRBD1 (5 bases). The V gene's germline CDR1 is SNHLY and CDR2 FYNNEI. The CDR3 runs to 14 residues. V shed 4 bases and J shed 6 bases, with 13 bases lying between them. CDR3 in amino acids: CASSVGRVGQPQHF. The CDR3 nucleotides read TGTGCCAGCAGTGTCGGCAGGGTAGGTCAGCCCCAGCATTTT. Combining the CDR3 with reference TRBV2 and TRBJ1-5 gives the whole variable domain EPEVTQTPSHQVTQMGQEVILRCVPISNHLYFYWYRQILGQKVEFLVSFYNNEISEKSEIFDDQFSVERPDGSNFTLKIRSTKLEDSAMYFCASSVGRVGQPQHFGDGTRLSIL.

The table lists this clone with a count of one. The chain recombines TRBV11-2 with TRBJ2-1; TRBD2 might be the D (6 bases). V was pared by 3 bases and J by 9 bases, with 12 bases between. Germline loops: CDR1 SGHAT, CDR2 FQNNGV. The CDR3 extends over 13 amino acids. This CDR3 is CASSFLGGSEQFF. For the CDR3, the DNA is TGTGCCAGCAGCTTCCTGGGGGGTAGTGAGCAGTTCTTC.

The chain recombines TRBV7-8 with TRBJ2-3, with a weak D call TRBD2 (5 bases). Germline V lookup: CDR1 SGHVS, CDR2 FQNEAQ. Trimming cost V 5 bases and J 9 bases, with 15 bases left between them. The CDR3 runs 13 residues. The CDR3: CASSPQTSDTQYF. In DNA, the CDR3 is TGTGCCAGCAGCCCTCAAACTAGTGACACGCAGTATTTT.

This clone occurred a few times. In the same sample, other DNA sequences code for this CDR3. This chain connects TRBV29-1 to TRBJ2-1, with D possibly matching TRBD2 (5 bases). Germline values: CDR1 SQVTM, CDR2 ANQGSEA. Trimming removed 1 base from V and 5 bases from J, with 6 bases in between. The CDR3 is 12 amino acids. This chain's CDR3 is CSVEVRDNEQFF. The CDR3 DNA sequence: TGCAGCGTTGAAGTGAGGGACAATGAGCAGTTCTTC.

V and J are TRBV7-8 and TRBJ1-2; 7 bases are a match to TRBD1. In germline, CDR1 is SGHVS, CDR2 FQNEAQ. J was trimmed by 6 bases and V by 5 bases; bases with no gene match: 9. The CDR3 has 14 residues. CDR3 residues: CASSQTDRADGYTF. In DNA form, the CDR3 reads TGTGCCAGCAGCCAAACCGACAGGGCGGATGGCTACACCTTC.

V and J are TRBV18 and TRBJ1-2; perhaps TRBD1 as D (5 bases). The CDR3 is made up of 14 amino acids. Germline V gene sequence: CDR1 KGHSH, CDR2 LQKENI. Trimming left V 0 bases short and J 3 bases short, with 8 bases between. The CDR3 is CASSPPAGDYGYTF. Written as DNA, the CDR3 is TGTGCCAGCTCACCACCTGCGGGGGACTATGGCTACACCTTC.